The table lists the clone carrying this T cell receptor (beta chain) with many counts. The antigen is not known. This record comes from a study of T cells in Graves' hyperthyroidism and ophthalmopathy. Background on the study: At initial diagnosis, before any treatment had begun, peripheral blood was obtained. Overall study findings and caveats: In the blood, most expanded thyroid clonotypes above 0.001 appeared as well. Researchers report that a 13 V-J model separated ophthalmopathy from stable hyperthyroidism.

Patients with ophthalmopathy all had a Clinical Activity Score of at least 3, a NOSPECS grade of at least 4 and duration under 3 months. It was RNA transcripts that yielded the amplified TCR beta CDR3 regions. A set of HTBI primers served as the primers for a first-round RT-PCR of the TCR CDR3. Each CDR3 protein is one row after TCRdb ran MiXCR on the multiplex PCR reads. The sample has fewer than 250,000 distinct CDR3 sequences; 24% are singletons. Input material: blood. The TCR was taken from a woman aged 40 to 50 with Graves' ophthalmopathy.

The CDR3 loop reads CASSPGTGINYGYTF. DNA of the CDR3: TGTGCCAGCAGCCCCGGGACAGGTATTAATTATGGCTACACCTTC. The chain has TRBV12-3 or TRBV12-4 and TRBJ1-2; 8 nucleotides match TRBD1. This CDR3 contains 15 residues. Trimming removed 6 bases from V and 5 bases from J; junction bases left unmatched: 11.